The 14 T cell receptor beta chains listed next were all sequenced from one sample in a study of blood T cell repertoires in COVID-19. TCRdb keeps only in-frame clones here, not all; method: immunoSEQ multiplex PCR. The sample records roughly 75,000 clones, more than 65% being singletons. The specimen was peripheral blood. The receptors were gathered from a man aged 50 or older with acute or convalescent COVID-19.

The chain recombines TRBV14 with TRBJ1-1, with D tentatively TRBD1 (5 bases). Germline CDR1 is SGHDN and CDR2 is FVKESK. This CDR3 region has 13 residues. The V gene lost 2 bases and the J gene lost 3 bases, with 7 bases spanning the gap. In nucleotides, the CDR3 is TGTGCCAGCAGCCAAATACAGGACACTGAAGCTTTCTTT. It specifies CASSQIQDTEAFF.

This clone was counted a single time. This chain uses TRBV7-2 with TRBJ2-7; 9 nucleotides align to TRBD2. Germline V CDR1 and CDR2: SGHTA, FQGNSA. The CDR3 consists of 15 residues. Trimming removed 8 bases from V and 2 bases from J; junction bases left unmatched: 10. CDR3 loop: CASEEVAGDPYEQYF. CDR3 DNA sequence: TGTGCCAGCGAAGAAGTAGCGGGAGACCCCTACGAGCAGTACTTC. The full variable domain, in which reference TRBV7-2 and TRBJ2-7 provide the parts outside the CDR3, is GAGVSQSPSNKVTEKGKDVELRCDPISGHTALYWYRQSLGQGLEFLIYFQGNSAPDKSGLPSDRFSAERTGGSVSTLTIQRTQQEDSAVYLCASEEVAGDPYEQYFGPGTRLTVT.

The chain is built from TRBV6-6 and TRBJ2-3; 8 positions match TRBD1. V dropped 4 bases and J dropped 8; count of bases not matched to a gene: 8. Per the germline V gene, CDR1 is MNHNY and CDR2 is SVGAGI (reference sequence). The length of the CDR3 is 14 residues. CDR3 nucleotides: TGTGCCAGCAGTTTCGCAGGGGGCGCGGGTACGCAGTATTTT. Translating gives CASSFAGGAGTQYF.

The rearrangement joins TRBV28 to TRBJ1-6; the D gene is possibly TRBD1 (5 bases). Trimming took 5 bases from V and 10 from J, leaving 15 bases between them. The germline gives CDR1 MDHEN, CDR2 SYDVKM. This CDR3 has 14 residues. CDR3 amino acids: CASSPSGTVSPLHF. The DNA for the CDR3 is TGTGCCAGCAGTCCCAGCGGGACGGTGTCACCCCTCCACTTT.

This sequence joins TRBV6-5 and TRBJ1-2; no firm D call. CDR1 is MNHEY, CDR2 SVGAGI, per germline. This CDR3 region has 12 residues. Trimming stripped 7 bases from V and 8 bases from J, with 14 bases between. The CDR3 nucleotides read TGTGCCAGCACCCGCGGCGAGCCCGGCTACACCTTC. Translation: CASTRGEPGYTF.

V usage is TRBV27 and J usage is TRBJ2-7; 9 bases are a match to TRBD1. V lost 7 bases and J lost 4; bases outside the gene matches: 8. Germline values: CDR1 MNHEY, CDR2 SMNVEV (reference sequence). CDR3 size: 14 residues. The CDR3 is CASKQGTGLYEQYF. The DNA of the CDR3 is TGTGCCAGCAAGCAAGGGACAGGGCTGTACGAGCAGTACTTC.

This rearrangement joins TRBV15 to TRBJ1-3; the D gene is possibly TRBD1 (5 bases). V was trimmed by 5 bases and J by 0 bases, leaving 20 bases between them. The CDR3 consists of 18 residues. CDR1 is LNHNV and CDR2 is YYDKDF in the germline V gene (reference sequence). CDR3 region: CATSLRQLKLSSGNTIYF. DNA for the CDR3: TGTGCCACCAGCCTTAGACAGTTAAAATTGAGCTCTGGAAACACCATATATTTT.

CDR3 coding DNA: TGCAGCGTTGAAGATCCAGGGGGATCCTACGAGCAGTACTTC. Protein sequence: CSVEDPGGSYEQYF. This chain connects TRBV29-1 to TRBJ2-7, with TRBD1 identical over 7 bases. Per germline, CDR1 SQVTM and CDR2 ANQGSEA. The V segment lost 0 bases and the J segment 1 base; nucleotides outside the gene matches: 3. The CDR3 sequence is 14 residues long.

CDR3 sequence (DNA): TGTGCCAGCAGCTATAGCGGAGACTTAACAGATACGCAGTATTTT. Encoded protein: CASSYSGDLTDTQYF. The rearrangement uses TRBV28 and TRBJ2-3; D may be TRBD2 (6 bases). The germline V gene encodes CDR1 MDHEN and CDR2 SYDVKM. V lost 6 bases to trimming and J lost 3 bases, with 16 bases between them. The CDR3 contains 15 residues.

The chain joins TRBV7-3 to TRBJ2-4; 10 nucleotides align to TRBD1. The germline V gene encodes CDR1 SGHTA and CDR2 FQGTGA. V was clipped by 2 bases and J by 2 bases; unmatched bases: 6. The CDR3 loop spans 17 amino acids. The CDR3 loop reads CASSLLTGGASKNIQYF. CDR3 DNA: TGTGCCAGCAGCTTACTGACAGGGGGCGCTTCCAAAAACATTCAGTACTTC.

The rearrangement joins TRBV5-5 to TRBJ1-2; TRBD1 agrees at 8 bases. This CDR3 is built from 15 residues. After removal of 0 bases from V and 4 bases from J, the junction contained 5 bases not matched to a gene. Germline V CDR1 and CDR2: SGHKS, YYEKEE (reference sequence). As DNA, the CDR3 is TGTGCCAGCAGCTTGGAGGACAGGGATATCTATGGCTACACCTTC. Protein sequence: CASSLEDRDIYGYTF.

The V gene is TRBV19, the J gene TRBJ2-5; 7 bases match TRBD1. This CDR3 comprises 16 residues. With V trimmed by 9 bases and J by 5 bases, 18 bases remained unmatched. Germline CDR1 is LNHDA and CDR2 is SQIVND (reference sequence). The CDR3 DNA reads as TGTGCCAGCTCCTCCGGGACAGTCAAGGATGGGGAGACCCAGTACTTC. It encodes CASSSGTVKDGETQYF. Full variable domain (outside the CDR3, taken from reference TRBV19 and TRBJ2-5): DGGITQSPKYLFRKEGQNVTLSCEQNLNHDAMYWYRQDPGQGLRLIYYSQIVNDFQKGDIAEGYSVSREKKESFPLTVTSAQKNPTAFYLCASSSGTVKDGETQYFGPGTRLLVL.

The gene calls are TRBV27 and TRBJ1-4; 10 bases are shared with TRBD1. Trimming removed 2 bases from V and 9 bases from J; junction bases left unmatched: 12. CDR1 and CDR2 (germline): MNHEY, SMNVEV (reference sequence). The CDR3 contains 17 residues. CDR3 DNA: TGTGCCAGCAGTTTAACCCTTACCGGGACAGGGGTTCAAAAACTGTTTTTT. Amino acids: CASSLTLTGTGVQKLFF.

This chain connects TRBV5-1 to TRBJ1-4; D call uncertain. Germline values: CDR1 SGHRS, CDR2 YFSETQ. V was pared by 1 base and J by 0 bases, with 4 bases between. The CDR3 spans 14 residues. The chain's CDR3 is CASSLTATNEKLFF. The CDR3 nucleotides are TGCGCCAGCAGCTTGACAGCAACTAATGAAAAACTGTTTTTT.